What follows describes a single TCR beta chain. The data are from a study of blood T cell repertoires in COVID-19. Across the whole study: Acute and convalescent COVID-19 samples came from the United States, Italy and Spain. The analysed material was cDNA or gDNA that came from T cells, B-cell-depleted T cells, or PBMCs.

The ends lost 3 bases at V and 7 bases at J; junction bases unmatched: 9. The length of the CDR3 is 15 residues. CDR1 and CDR2 from the germline V gene are GTSNPN and SVGIG (reference sequence). Original methodology: By means of reference gene primer amplification, nucleated cell counts were estimated. TCRdb's table, derived via immunoSEQ multiplex PCR, lists solely in-frame clones and lacks some. V, J and clone size derive from that table, while D and trimming were established from the DNA sequence. The sample has 400,000 to 550,000 clones, around 89% seen once. The sequencing input was peripheral blood. The V call is TRBV30, the J call TRBJ1-4; 9 nucleotides align to TRBD1. The source is a woman aged 25 to 39 with acute or convalescent COVID-19. The CDR3 DNA sequence: TGTGCCTGGAGCGGCAACAGGGGGCTTGGTGAAAAACTGTTTTTT. It yields the protein CAWSGNRGLGEKLFF.